What follows are 9 T cell receptor beta chains derived from one specimen sequenced in a study of blood T cell repertoires in COVID-19. Here immunoSEQ multiplex PCR was the method, and the copy in TCRdb shows in-frame clones only, minus some. The sample shows around 200,000 clones, 65% to 80% of them seen only once. What was sequenced was peripheral blood. All receptors derive from a man over 45 who had recovered from COVID-19.

The V gene is TRBV19, the J gene TRBJ2-2; 7 bases fit TRBD2. CDR3 size: 14 residues. Germline lookup yields CDR1 LNHDA and CDR2 SQIVND (reference sequence). V dropped 8 bases and J dropped 3; count of bases not matched to a gene: 6. The CDR3 loop reads CASRGLSYTGELFF. In DNA, the CDR3 is TGTGCCAGTCGGGGACTATCATACACCGGGGAGCTGTTTTTT.

This clone was seen a handful of times. This chain uses TRBV5-1 with TRBJ2-5; D is possibly TRBD2 (5 bases). The germline CDR1 and CDR2 sequences are SGHRS and YFSETQ. The CDR3 covers 13 residues. Trimming took 2 bases from V and 5 from J, leaving 10 bases between them. Written as DNA, the CDR3 is TGCGCCAGCAGCTTAACGGGATGGGAGACCCAGTACTTC. Translating it yields CASSLTGWETQYF.

This sequence joins TRBV11-2 and TRBJ1-2, with a possible D match to TRBD1 (6 bases). Trimming removed 1 base at V and 4 bases at J, with 7 bases between. CDR3 length equals 13 residues. Germline lookup yields CDR1 SGHAT and CDR2 FQNNGV. Here the CDR3 DNA reads TGTGCCAGCAGCTTAGGAGGGGGCTATGGCTACACCTTC. Protein product: CASSLGGGYGYTF.

This clone has a single count. The V call is TRBV30, the J call TRBJ1-5; TRBD1 agrees at 7 bases. V was pared by 5 bases and J by 5 bases, with 6 bases of the junction left unmatched. Germline assignment: CDR1 GTSNPN and CDR2 SVGIG (reference sequence). The length of the CDR3 is 13 residues. CDR3: CAWGNRGDQPQHF. The CDR3 nucleotides are TGTGCCTGGGGTAACAGGGGCGATCAGCCCCAGCATTTT.

V gene TRBV9 combines with J gene TRBJ1-2, with 9 bases that match TRBD1. There are 15 residues in the CDR3. Trimming removed 4 bases from V and 7 bases from J; junction bases left unmatched: 11. From germline, CDR1 is SGDLS and CDR2 YYNGEE. The CDR3 here is CASSNNIQGALGYTF. The CDR3 DNA reads TGTGCCAGCAGCAACAACATACAGGGGGCGCTTGGCTACACCTTC. Variable domain in full (rest from reference TRBV9 and TRBJ1-2): DSGVTQTPKHLITATGQRVTLRCSPRSGDLSVYWYQQSLDQGLQFLIQYYNGEERAKGNILERFSAQQFPDLHSELNLSSLELGDSALYFCASSNNIQGALGYTFGSGTRLTVV.

The V gene is TRBV5-6, the J gene TRBJ2-7; tentatively, D is TRBD2 (6 bases). Germline V CDR1 and CDR2: SGHDT, YYEEEE. Trimming removed 0 bases at V and 0 bases at J, with 10 bases between. The CDR3 loop spans 15 amino acids. This CDR3 reads CASSLAGSLSYEQYF. As DNA, the CDR3 is TGTGCCAGCAGCTTGGCCGGGAGTCTCTCCTACGAGCAGTACTTC.

This clone was counted a single time. The chain employs TRBV4-2 and TRBJ2-5; 10 positions agree with TRBD2. The CDR3 length is 16 residues. V gave up 2 bases and J gave up 5 bases; unmatched junction bases: 8. Germline V gene sequence: CDR1 LGHNA, CDR2 YNFKEQ. The CDR3 coding sequence is TGTGCCAGCAGCCAACCACAAGCGGGAGGGCCGGAGACCCAGTACTTC. Amino acid sequence: CASSQPQAGGPETQYF.

In nucleotides, the CDR3 is TGTGCCAGCAGCTGGTCGGGGGGCTATGGCTACACCTTC. Residues: CASSWSGGYGYTF. The chain couples TRBV5-6 to TRBJ1-2; D is possibly TRBD1 (5 bases). CDR1 SGHDT and CDR2 YYEEEE come from the germline V gene. The V and J ends lost 3 bases and 4 bases respectively, with 10 bases between them. This CDR3 comprises 13 residues. The full variable domain, its missing parts supplied by reference TRBV5-6 and TRBJ1-2, is DAGVTQSPTHLIKTRGQQVTLRCSPKSGHDTVSWYQQALGQGPQFIFQYYEEEERQRGNFPDRFSGHQFPNYSSELNVNALLLGDSALYLCASSWSGGYGYTFGSGTRLTVV.

The rearrangement joins TRBV18 to TRBJ1-1; no firm D call. The germline V gene has CDR1 KGHSH and CDR2 LQKENI. The germline V and J ends were trimmed by 8 bases and 4 bases, with 11 bases remaining between them. The CDR3 length is 12 residues. The DNA of the CDR3 is TGTGCCAGCACCAAGGGAGGCACTGAAGCTTTCTTT. It translates to CASTKGGTEAFF.